This entry lists 4 T cell receptor beta chains sequenced from one sample in a study of blood T cell repertoires in COVID-19. Generated by immunoSEQ multiplex PCR, the TCRdb table keeps only in-frame clones and is missing some. The table includes 90,000 to 120,000 clones, approximately 85% detected once. Sequenced input: peripheral blood. These receptors were obtained from a woman aged 60-75 years with acute or convalescent COVID-19.

The chain has TRBV18 and TRBJ2-1; 9 nucleotides match TRBD2. The CDR3 loop spans 14 amino acids. The V gene end was trimmed by 0 bases and the J gene end by 6 bases; junction bases not matched to a gene: 0. Germline V gene sequence: CDR1 KGHSH, CDR2 LQKENI. The CDR3 DNA reads TGTGCCAGCTCACCACCAGCGGGAGGCAATGAGCAGTTCTTC. Translated: CASSPPAGGNEQFF.

The chain uses TRBV5-6 and TRBJ2-1; maybe TRBD2 (5 bases). V was pared by 1 base and J by 6 bases, with 11 bases between. In germline, CDR1 is SGHDT, CDR2 YYEEEE. This CDR3 contains 14 residues. The chain's CDR3 is CASSLSGGSNEQFF. For the CDR3, the DNA is TGTGCCAGCAGCTTGAGCGGAGGAAGCAATGAGCAGTTCTTC.

This chain links TRBV6-5 with TRBJ1-5, with 7 nucleotides matching TRBD1. V lost 8 bases, J lost 5 bases, and 9 bases stayed unmatched. Germline V lookup: CDR1 MNHEY, CDR2 SVGAGI. This CDR3 has 14 residues. CDR3 in DNA: TGTGCCAGCGGTACGGACAGGAGATATCAGCCCCAGCATTTT. Translation: CASGTDRRYQPQHF.

The chain combines TRBV27 with TRBJ2-7; 14 positions match TRBD2. V shed 6 bases, J shed 5 bases, and the junction held 6 bases outside the gene matches. The CDR3 has 15 amino acids. In germline, CDR1 is MNHEY, CDR2 SMNVEV (reference sequence). The CDR3 DNA follows: TGTGCCAGCAGCCCTGGACTAGCGGGAGGCCACGAGCAGTACTTC. Residues: CASSPGLAGGHEQYF.